This T cell receptor (beta chain) derives from a study of cytomegalovirus exposure and HLA in healthy donors. The study, taken as a whole, reports: A previous analysis found most TCR beta V segments productive roughly 87% or roughly 30% of the time.

In the case of this clone: As yet, its antigen is unknown.

Use of 60 Vbeta and 13 Jbeta primers characterized the PCR. Measured with immunoSEQ multiplex PCR; TCRdb has only the in-frame clones, and not every one. The data hold about 150,000 clones, with 65% to 80% observed a single time. This CDR3 comprises 16 residues. Germline CDR1 reads MDHEN; CDR2 reads SYDVKM. The trim removed 5 bases at V and 5 bases at J, leaving 11 bases unmatched. This receptor was identified in a male donor in good health and CMV-seronegative. V and J are TRBV28 and TRBJ2-2; 7 bases agree with TRBD1. Specimen: PBMCs. CDR3 DNA sequence: TGTGCCAGCAGTCCTCAGGACAGGTCTAAGACCGGGGAGCTGTTTTTT. It yields the protein CASSPQDRSKTGELFF.